These 27 T cell receptor beta chains share one sample of origin, sequenced in a study of human T cells and chemical hapten exposure. This sample's time point: patch test 3, about 24 weeks after DPC sensitization. Treatment indicated: therapeutic diphenylcyclopropenone sensitization with weekly scalp DPC. TCRdb redid the calling of the RACE reads with MiXCR, one entry per CDR3 protein. The profile covers about 97,000 distinct CDR3 sequences, with less than 35% appearing a single time and approximately 10% taken by the ten largest. The specimen comprised whole blood, sampled in connection with sensitization to the hapten diphenylcyclopropenone (DPC). These receptors all stem from a middle-aged man with alopecia areata. Some clones in this sample may be carry-over from other donors' samples.

This clonotype is medium-sized within its sample. J is TRBJ2-7 and V is TRBV10-3; D might be TRBD1 (5 bases). Trimming removed 8 bases at V and 2 bases at J, with 19 bases between. The germline CDR1 and CDR2 sequences are ENHRY and SYGVKD. CDR3 size: 15 residues. The CDR3 sequence: CAISQGSRITYEQYF. CDR3 sequence (DNA): TGTGCCATCTCCCAGGGCTCTCGTATAACCTACGAGCAGTACTTC.

The gene calls are TRBV12-3 or TRBV12-4 and TRBJ2-2; 10 nucleotides line up with TRBD1. CDR3 length: 18 amino acids. The ends lost 7 bases at V and 4 bases at J; junction bases unmatched: 15. The CDR3 DNA sequence: TGTGCCAGCATGGCGGGACAGGGGTTAGGAGGGAGCACCGGGGAGCTGTTTTTT. Its translation is CASMAGQGLGGSTGELFF.

The J gene is TRBJ2-7, the V gene TRBV5-1; 7 bases align to TRBD1. Trimming at V came to 4 bases and at J to 4 bases, leaving 8 bases not matched to a gene. The CDR3 runs to 14 residues. In germline, CDR1 is SGHRS, CDR2 YFSETQ. The CDR3 spells CASSPGTDTYEQYF. DNA of the CDR3: TGCGCCAGCAGCCCGGGGACAGATACGTACGAGCAGTACTTC.

This chain connects TRBV7-2 to TRBJ2-1, with D unclear. The length of the CDR3 is 15 residues. CDR1 is SGHTA and CDR2 is FQGNSA in the germline V gene. The V end was cut by 5 bases, the J end by 0 bases, with 11 bases between. CDR3 nucleotides: TGTGCCAGCAGCAAATTTGGAGTCTCCTACAATGAGCAGTTCTTC. Protein: CASSKFGVSYNEQFF.

This clonotype was seen a handful of times. This chain links TRBV6-2 or TRBV6-3 with TRBJ2-3, with TRBD2 matching over 14 bases. Per germline, CDR1 MNHEY and CDR2 SVGEGT. V was pared by 10 bases and J by 9 bases, with 9 bases of the junction left unmatched. The CDR3 has 14 amino acids. CDR3 region: CATIGLAGGLTQYF. CDR3 in DNA: TGTGCCACTATTGGACTAGCGGGAGGACTCACGCAGTATTTT.

V gene TRBV12-3 or TRBV12-4 combines with J gene TRBJ2-2; 11 nucleotides align to TRBD2. The V segment lost 2 bases and the J segment 4 bases; nucleotides outside the gene matches: 3. This CDR3 is built from 16 residues. CDR3 DNA sequence: TGTGCCAGCAGTTTATCACTAGCGGGAGCCACCGGGGAGCTGTTTTTT. This codes for CASSLSLAGATGELFF.

This clonotype was counted between two and nine times. In nucleotides, the CDR3 is TGTGCCAGCAGCTTGGCGGTAGCTTCCTACAATGAGCAGTTCTTC. Translating gives CASSLAVASYNEQFF. The chain combines TRBV5-6 with TRBJ2-1, with D unresolved. The germline CDR1 and CDR2 sequences are SGHDT and YYEEEE. With 0 bases removed from V and 1 base from J, the gap between germline ends came to 8 bases. CDR3 size: 15 residues.

J is TRBJ1-5 and V is TRBV28, with a weak D call TRBD1 (6 bases). Germline CDR1 reads MDHEN; CDR2 reads SYDVKM. Trimming removed 7 bases at V and 7 bases at J, with 20 bases between. The CDR3 runs to 15 residues. The CDR3 nucleotides read TGTGCCAGCATCCTCCGCAGGGGCGCGCGGCAGCCCCAGCATTTT. This encodes CASILRRGARQPQHF.

This clonotype was seen a handful of times. This chain uses TRBV2 with TRBJ1-1, with D uncertain. Trimming pared 7 bases from V and 0 bases from J, leaving 9 bases between. This CDR3 comprises 13 residues. Germline-derived CDR1 and CDR2 are SNHLY and FYNNEI. Here the CDR3 DNA reads TGTGCCAGCATGGAGTGGTTGAACACTGAAGCTTTCTTT. This gives the protein CASMEWLNTEAFF.

This clonotype was picked up a small number of times. The chain links TRBV12-3 or TRBV12-4 to TRBJ2-3, with 8 nucleotides matching TRBD2. The CDR3 totals 16 residues. V lost 6 bases to trimming and J lost 3 bases; unmatched junction nucleotides: 11. Here the CDR3 reads CASRPRSGSRTDTQYF. The CDR3 region has the DNA TGTGCCAGCAGACCCAGGAGCGGGAGCCGGACAGATACGCAGTATTTT.

This rearrangement joins TRBV7-6 to TRBJ2-3; 9 nucleotides agree with TRBD1. The germline gives CDR1 SGHVS, CDR2 FNYEAQ. V shed 0 bases and J 0 bases; nucleotides not matched to a gene: 7. The CDR3 is made up of 18 amino acids. The CDR3 DNA reads as TGTGCCAGCAGCTTAGCACCCGGGACAGGGATTAGCACAGATACGCAGTATTTT. Amino acids: CASSLAPGTGISTDTQYF.

This clonotype was detected a few times. CDR3 sequence: CASSLDLLYRGYYNEQFF. CDR3 in DNA: TGTGCCAGCAGTTTAGACCTATTATATCGGGGGTATTACAATGAGCAGTTCTTC. The V and J genes are TRBV12-3 or TRBV12-4 and TRBJ2-1; weak D call: TRBD2 (6 bases). V was clipped by 1 base and J by 4 bases, with 20 bases between them. The CDR3 contains 18 residues.

The V and J genes are TRBV6-2 or TRBV6-3 and TRBJ2-6, with a tentative D call TRBD1 (6 bases). CDR3 length equals 16 residues. CDR1 and CDR2 from the germline V gene are MNHEY and SVGEGT. The ends were cut back, 5 bases at V and 2 bases at J, with 13 bases in the middle. The DNA of the CDR3 is TGTGCCAGCAGTGACCTACAGGGAGCTGGGGCCAACGTCCTGACTTTC. Protein product: CASSDLQGAGANVLTF.

This clonotype was recorded a few times. This sequence joins TRBV18 and TRBJ2-6; 7 bases match TRBD1. Trimming took 6 bases from V and 1 from J; bases not matched to a gene: 6. The V gene's germline CDR1 is KGHSH and CDR2 LQKENI. The CDR3 has 16 residues. The CDR3 DNA sequence: TGTGCCAGCTCCCCCGGGACAGTATCTGGGGCCAACGTCCTGACTTTC. Encoded protein: CASSPGTVSGANVLTF.

V usage is TRBV12-3 or TRBV12-4 and J usage is TRBJ1-3; D is unresolved. Between the trimmed V and J ends, which lost 2 bases and 0 bases, there was a span of 5 bases. CDR3 length: 14 amino acids. The CDR3 region has the DNA TGTGCCAGCAGTTTAAAATTCTCTGGAAACACCATATATTTT. Translated, it gives CASSLKFSGNTIYF.

This clonotype was seen a handful of times. The genes are TRBV28 and TRBJ2-7; maybe TRBD1 (6 bases). The ends were cut back, 6 bases at V and 7 bases at J, with 22 bases in the middle. CDR1 is MDHEN and CDR2 is SYDVKM in the germline V gene. There are 15 residues in the CDR3. CDR3 sequence reads: CASSTVRTAGREQYF. CDR3 DNA sequence: TGTGCCAGCAGCACTGTTCGGACAGCAGGTAGGGAGCAGTACTTC.

This clonotype came up a few times. J is TRBJ2-1 and V is TRBV7-2, with TRBD2 matching over 7 bases. The CDR3 totals 17 residues. Looked up from germline, CDR1 is SGHTA and CDR2 is FQGNSA. The V segment lost 1 base and the J segment 1 base; nucleotides outside the gene matches: 7. CDR3 sequence (DNA): TGTGCCAGCAGCTTAGGTCCTGTGGGGGGGTCCTACAATGAGCAGTTCTTC. Translation: CASSLGPVGGSYNEQFF.

This clonotype was detected a few times. The rearrangement joins TRBV20-1 to TRBJ1-4; D is perhaps TRBD1 (6 bases). With 0 bases removed from V and 0 bases from J, the gap between germline ends came to 11 bases. Per germline, CDR1 DFQATT and CDR2 SNEGSKA (reference sequence). The CDR3 loop spans 16 amino acids. CDR3 amino acids: CSARDPGQPTNEKLFF. CDR3 nucleotides: TGCAGTGCTAGAGACCCCGGACAGCCAACTAATGAAAAACTGTTTTTT.

In this sample, this clonotype turned up a few times. The chain links TRBV7-6 to TRBJ1-6; D perhaps matches TRBD1 (5 bases). Germline lookup yields CDR1 SGHVS and CDR2 FNYEAQ. The CDR3 consists of 14 residues. Trimming left V 6 bases short and J 8 bases short, with 14 bases between. CDR3 amino acids: CASSPGGAYSPLHF. The CDR3 DNA reads TGTGCCAGCAGTCCGGGAGGGGCCTATTCACCCCTCCACTTT.

V is TRBV5-1 and J is TRBJ2-3, with TRBD2 identical over 11 bases. Germline trimming cut 4 bases from V and 2 bases from J; bases unmatched to any gene: 9. CDR1 and CDR2 (germline): SGHRS, YFSETQ. CDR3 length: 17 residues. This CDR3 reads CASSPGLAASSTDTQYF. In nucleotides, the CDR3 is TGCGCCAGCAGCCCGGGACTAGCGGCCTCGTCCACAGATACGCAGTATTTT. The full variable domain, rest sourced from reference TRBV5-1 and TRBJ2-3, is KAGVTQTPRYLIKTRGQQVTLSCSPISGHRSVSWYQQTPGQGLQFLFEYFSETQRNKGNFPGRFSGRQFSNSRSEMNVSTLELGDSALYLCASSPGLAASSTDTQYFGPGTRLTVL.

This clonotype has more than one count but fewer than ten. The J gene is TRBJ2-3, the V gene TRBV7-8; 7 nucleotides line up with TRBD1. Trimming removed 4 bases from V and 1 base from J; junction bases left unmatched: 5. CDR1 is SGHVS, CDR2 FQNEAQ, per germline. The CDR3 extends over 15 amino acids. This CDR3 is CASSWTGQGTDTQYF. DNA of the CDR3: TGTGCCAGCAGCTGGACCGGACAGGGCACAGATACGCAGTATTTT.

The rearrangement joins TRBV3-1 to TRBJ1-6; D remains ambiguous. Germline V CDR1 and CDR2: LGHDT, YNNKEL (reference sequence). Between the trimmed V and J ends, which lost 5 bases and 7 bases, there was a span of 15 bases. CDR3 size: 15 residues. CDR3 sequence (DNA): TGTGCCAGCAGCTACCTGACGGGGAGGAATTCACCCCTCCACTTT. Translation: CASSYLTGRNSPLHF.

This clonotype was seen a few times. The chain combines TRBV6-6 with TRBJ2-3; D possibly corresponds to TRBD1 (6 bases). Trimming pared 6 bases from V and 2 bases from J, leaving 12 bases between. The CDR3 runs 14 residues. Germline CDR1 MNHNY, CDR2 SVGAGI (reference sequence). The CDR3 DNA sequence: TGTGCCAGCAGCTTAGGACAGAACACAGATACGCAGTATTTT. It is translated as CASSLGQNTDTQYF.

This clonotype was seen more than once but under ten times. The DNA for the CDR3 is TGTGCCAGCAGCCCCGCTGTCGGGAGCCCAGATCAGCCCCAGCATTTT. This sequence encodes CASSPAVGSPDQPQHF. The chain employs TRBV6-5 and TRBJ1-5; unclear D gene. This CDR3 has 16 amino acids. Trimming shortened V by 6 bases and J by 5 bases, and 20 bases separated the two germline ends. Per the germline V gene, CDR1 is MNHEY and CDR2 is SVGAGI.

The CDR3 spells CATETSASGSYEQYF. The CDR3 bases are TGTGCCACCGAAACCAGTGCTAGCGGCTCCTACGAGCAGTACTTC. The chain recombines TRBV24-1 with TRBJ2-7; 7 positions agree with TRBD2. Trimming took 9 bases from V and 0 from J; bases not matched to a gene: 10. The CDR3 runs to 15 residues. Germline-derived CDR1 and CDR2 are KGHDR and SFDVKD.

The chain couples TRBV20-1 to TRBJ2-3, with D unclear. V was cut by 3 bases and J by 0 bases, with 4 bases left in between. Germline loops: CDR1 DFQATT, CDR2 SNEGSKA (reference sequence). The CDR3 has 12 amino acids. DNA of the CDR3: TGCAGTGCTAGGCCTAGCACAGATACGCAGTATTTT. Translating gives CSARPSTDTQYF.

The J gene is TRBJ2-7, the V gene TRBV28, with 8 bases identical to TRBD1. The CDR3 sequence is 15 residues long. Germline CDR1 and CDR2: MDHEN and SYDVKM. The V gene end was trimmed by 2 bases and the J gene end by 3 bases; junction bases not matched to a gene: 6. This CDR3 is CASSLERDRGYEQYF. As DNA, the CDR3 is TGTGCCAGCAGTTTAGAACGCGACAGGGGCTACGAGCAGTACTTC.